Below, one T cell receptor beta chain is given with its context. This entry comes from a study of OX40 agonist ivuxolimab in advanced cancers. The protocol was immunoSEQ multiplex PCR, while the TCRdb copy is restricted to in-frame clones and leaves out a portion. The sample includes approximately 35,000 clones, more than 65% seen only once; the top ten take around 10%. Germline CDR1 is SGHTA and CDR2 is FQGTGA. This CDR3 contains 16 residues. The sequence derives from an adult with an advanced solid tumor such as melanoma, head and neck, liver or kidney cancer. This chain links TRBV7-3 with TRBJ2-5, with 8 positions matching TRBD1. Matching the DNA end better, TRBJ2-7 makes the J call doubtful. Sample: CD4+ or CD8+ T cells sorted from blood, taken in a trial of the OX40 agonist ivuxolimab. CDR3 DNA sequence: TGTGCCAGCAGCTTACAGGGGGCGGGGAACTCCTACGAGCAGTACTTC. The encoded protein is CASSLQGAGNSYEQYF.